This T cell receptor (beta chain) came from a study of CD8 T cells in ankylosing spondylitis. The study's findings and limits: Disease-associated clonotypes exhibited CD8+ identity and were relatively infrequent in peripheral blood. The authors reported significant enrichment of disease-linked clones in matched ankylosing spondylitis synovial fluid. Earlier reports found some motif variants in synovial fluid and blood in reactive arthritis. Characteristic of ankylosing spondylitis blood, it appeared, was a TCR beta motif comprising about eight highly homologous variants.

The CDR3 contains 14 residues. Germline loops: CDR1 SGHRS, CDR2 YFSETQ. Trimming took 4 bases from V and 1 from J, leaving 11 bases between them. The authors made TCR beta libraries by quantitative 5'-RACE with molecular barcodes. TCRdb re-called the 5' RACE reads with MiXCR, one entry per CDR3 protein. The sample carries about 840,000 distinct CDR3 sequences, 12% recorded once. Worth noting for this clonotype: Its cognate antigen is unknown.

The sequencing sample was made of blood, either unsorted or a sorted T cell fraction (not recorded which). The clonotype originates from a male donor with ankylosing spondylitis. The V call is TRBV5-1, the J call TRBJ1-1; maybe TRBD1 (5 bases). In DNA, the CDR3 is TGCGCCAGCAGCCATGGGACGGAGAACACTGAAGCTTTCTTT. Protein product: CASSHGTENTEAFF.